The 15 T cell receptor beta chains below all came from one sample that was sequenced in a study of blood T cell repertoires in COVID-19. Using immunoSEQ multiplex PCR, the repertoire was profiled, and TCRdb retains in-frame clones only, with some absent. The sample holds about 240,000 clones, roughly 80% seen once. Sequencing was carried out using peripheral blood. These receptors all come from a woman of 80 years or more with COVID-19, enrolled during active disease.

The V gene is TRBV18, the J gene TRBJ2-2; TRBD2 is a possible D gene (5 bases). The ends were cut back, 0 bases at V and 6 bases at J, with 8 bases in the middle. Germline V gene data show CDR1 as KGHSH and CDR2 as LQKENI. The CDR3 has 14 residues. In DNA form, the CDR3 reads TGTGCCAGCTCACCACCCGTGGGAGCCGGGGAGCTGTTTTTT. It codes for CASSPPVGAGELFF. Full variable domain (rest looked up from reference TRBV18 and TRBJ2-2): NAGVMQNPRHLVRRRGQEARLRCSPMKGHSHVYWYRQLPEEGLKFMVYLQKENIIDESGMPKERFSAEFPKEGPSILRIQQVVRGDSAAYFCASSPPVGAGELFFGEGSRLTVL.

The chain's CDR3 is CASSPDRGRTEAFF. The CDR3 bases are TGTGCCAGCTCACCAGACAGGGGGCGAACTGAAGCTTTCTTT. The rearrangement uses TRBV18 and TRBJ1-1; the match to TRBD1 covers 10 bases. CDR3 size: 14 residues. V lost 2 bases to trimming and J lost 5 bases; unmatched junction nucleotides: 2. CDR1 and CDR2 from the germline V gene are KGHSH and LQKENI.

On this clone itself: This sample also contains other DNA sequences that code for the same CDR3. The V call is TRBV18, the J call TRBJ1-1; TRBD1 agrees at 8 bases. From germline, CDR1 is KGHSH and CDR2 LQKENI. V lost 3 bases to trimming and J lost 5 bases; unmatched junction nucleotides: 2. The CDR3 covers 13 residues. This CDR3 is CASSPTGGTEAFF. CDR3 nucleotides: TGTGCCAGCTCACCCACAGGGGGGACTGAAGCTTTCTTT.

Turning to this clone: This CDR3 is also generated by other DNA sequences in the sample. The CDR3 nucleotides read TGTGCCAGCTCCGGCGGGACCGGGGAGCTGTTTTTT. Its translation is CASSGGTGELFF. This chain links TRBV18 with TRBJ2-2, with D possibly being TRBD2 (5 bases). Germline V CDR1 and CDR2: KGHSH, LQKENI. The CDR3 is made up of 12 amino acids. The V end lost 6 bases, the J end lost 5 bases, and 7 bases lay between the germline ends.

The chain employs TRBV19 and TRBJ2-3, with 7 bases identical to TRBD2. Germline V lookup: CDR1 LNHDA, CDR2 SQIVND (reference sequence). The CDR3 contains 13 residues. Trimming took 8 bases from V and 6 from J; bases not matched to a gene: 8. CDR3 sequence: CASGGEVLDTQYF. In nucleotides, the CDR3 is TGTGCCAGTGGGGGGGAGGTGCTGGATACGCAGTATTTT.

The chain couples TRBV6-1 to TRBJ2-4, with 11 bases aligning to TRBD1. The V gene's germline CDR1 is MNHNS and CDR2 SASEGT. V trimming: 3 bases; J trimming: 7 bases; junction bases outside the gene matches: 2. CDR3 size: 14 residues. DNA for the CDR3: TGTGCCAGCAGTGAGGACAGGGGGCTGAACATTCAGTACTTC. Translated: CASSEDRGLNIQYF.

The chain is built from TRBV12-3 or TRBV12-4 and TRBJ1-1; 7 bases fit TRBD1. V trimming: 8 bases; J trimming: 1 base; junction bases outside the gene matches: 4. This CDR3 comprises 13 residues. CDR3 coding DNA: TGTGCCAGCGGGGGACAGCAGAACACTGAAGCTTTCTTT. Amino acids: CASGGQQNTEAFF.

J is TRBJ1-1 and V is TRBV5-1; 11 nucleotides line up with TRBD1. The ends lost 8 bases at V and 5 bases at J; junction bases unmatched: 5. CDR3 size: 13 residues. Looked up from germline, CDR1 is SGHRS and CDR2 is YFSETQ. The CDR3 spells CASRDRGRTEAFF. CDR3 coding DNA: TGCGCCAGTAGGGACAGGGGGAGGACTGAAGCTTTCTTT.

The rearrangement links TRBV27 to TRBJ2-2, with 8 nucleotides matching TRBD2. This CDR3 contains 13 residues. The V gene end was trimmed by 6 bases and the J gene end by 6 bases; junction bases not matched to a gene: 3. CDR1 MNHEY and CDR2 SMNVEV come from the germline V gene (reference sequence). CDR3 protein: CASRFGGAGELFF. The CDR3 DNA is TGTGCCAGCAGATTCGGGGGGGCCGGGGAGCTGTTTTTT.

The genes are TRBV9 and TRBJ1-3; the match to TRBD1 covers 8 bases. Germline V CDR1 and CDR2: SGDLS, YYNGEE. CDR3 length equals 14 residues. J lost 4 bases, V lost 2 bases, and 2 bases had no gene match. CDR3 coding DNA: TGTGCCAGCAGCGTCGACAGGGGAGGAAACACCATATATTTT. Its translation: CASSVDRGGNTIYF.

This clone came up a few times. CDR3 in amino acids: CASSLASGGKGLNTIYF. CDR3 nucleotide sequence: TGCGCCAGCAGCTTGGCCTCGGGGGGAAAGGGCCTAAACACCATATATTTT. The gene calls are TRBV5-1 and TRBJ1-3; D possibly corresponds to TRBD1 (5 bases). The CDR3 covers 17 residues. CDR1 SGHRS and CDR2 YFSETQ come from the germline V gene. With 0 bases removed from V and 6 bases from J, the gap between germline ends came to 19 bases.

The chain links TRBV6-1 to TRBJ2-3; D may be TRBD1 (5 bases). This CDR3 is 11 amino acids long. Between the trimmed V and J ends, which lost 1 base and 9 bases, there was a span of 5 bases. CDR1 and CDR2 from the germline V gene are MNHNS and SASEGT. CDR3 sequence: CASSEEGTQYF. Written as DNA, the CDR3 is TGTGCCAGCAGTGAAGAGGGGACGCAGTATTTT.

The rearrangement uses TRBV18 and TRBJ2-1; 11 bases are a match to TRBD2. J gave up 0 bases and V 3 bases, and 7 bases lay outside the gene matches. The CDR3 sequence is 18 residues long. The V gene's germline CDR1 is KGHSH and CDR2 LQKENI. This chain's CDR3 is CASSPLAGGWGSYNEQFF. The CDR3 nucleotides read TGTGCCAGCTCACCCCTAGCGGGAGGCTGGGGCTCCTACAATGAGCAGTTCTTC.

The J gene is TRBJ2-3, the V gene TRBV3-1 (or the pseudogene TRBV3-2), with D unresolved. V lost 4 bases, J lost 6 bases, and 8 bases lay in between. CDR3 length: 12 amino acids. Germline V gives CDR1 LGHDT, CDR2 YNNKEL (reference sequence). The CDR3 sequence is CASSRNTDTQYF. The CDR3 DNA reads TGTGCCAGCAGCCGCAACACGGATACGCAGTATTTT.

This chain uses TRBV4-2 with TRBJ2-3; D is perhaps TRBD2 (5 bases). Germline V gives CDR1 LGHNA, CDR2 YNFKEQ. This CDR3 contains 15 residues. The V end lost 0 bases, the J end lost 2 bases, and 9 bases lay between the germline ends. Written as DNA, the CDR3 is TGTGCCAGCAGCCAAGATCGGGGATTCACAGATACGCAGTATTTT. Its translation: CASSQDRGFTDTQYF.